A selection of T cell receptor beta chains follows, all from one sample in a study of identical twins. TCRdb fed the 5' RACE reads into MiXCR, producing one record per CDR3 protein. Altogether 150,000 or so distinct CDR3 sequences are present, roughly 3.5% being singletons, with the ten largest covering around 8%. Sequenced sample: memory T cells sorted from blood. The receptors stem from a man younger than 35 in good health. The CDR3 runs from the conserved cysteine through the conserved F or W. A D gene is named only where the DNA matches it firmly. Clone sizes are given selectively: once, few, many, or a class where the clone is expanded.

abundance,j_gene,d_gene,v_gene,CDR3aa,CDR3nt
few,TRBJ2-2,NA,TRBV7-8,CASSLVSGNTGELFF,TGTGCCAGCAGCTTAGTTAGCGGGAACACCGGGGAGCTGTTTTTT
many,TRBJ2-1,TRBD2,TRBV5-6,CASSLVSAGGLAGVNEQFF,TGTGCCAGCAGCTTGGTTTCGGCAGGAGGTCTAGCGGGAGTCAATGAGCAGTTCTTC
many,TRBJ1-1,TRBD1,TRBV5-1,CASSLTGDRNTEAFF,TGCGCCAGCAGCTTAACAGGGGACCGGAACACTGAAGCTTTCTTT
many,TRBJ1-5,NA,TRBV12-3/TRBV12-4,CASSFPGNQPQHF,TGTGCCAGCAGTTTCCCAGGGAACCAGCCCCAGCATTTT
many,TRBJ2-2,TRBD2,TRBV7-2,CATGGVTNTGELFF,TGTGCCACCGGGGGGGTAACGAACACCGGGGAGCTGTTTTTT
many,TRBJ2-3,TRBD2,TRBV5-1,CASNLGVTSGGTDTQYF,TGCGCCAGCAACTTGGGGGTAACTAGCGGAGGCACAGATACGCAGTATTTT
many,TRBJ2-1,NA,TRBV5-1,CASSVNSLYNEQFF,TGCGCCAGCAGCGTCAACTCACTCTACAATGAGCAGTTCTTC
many,TRBJ1-6,NA,TRBV5-1,CASSEDRFNSPLHF,TGCGCCAGCAGCGAGGACCGATTCAATTCACCCCTCCACTTT
many,TRBJ2-5,NA,TRBV4-2,CASSQEVREETQYF,TGTGCCAGCAGCCAAGAAGTCAGGGAAGAGACCCAGTACTTC
many,TRBJ2-2,TRBD2,TRBV12-3/TRBV12-4,CASRDRLAGVGGELFF,TGTGCCAGCAGGGACCGACTAGCGGGAGTCGGCGGGGAGCTGTTTTTT
many,TRBJ2-1,TRBD2,TRBV3-1,CASSRGGTSGRTEQFF,TGTGCCAGCAGTCGGGGGGGGACTAGCGGGAGAACTGAGCAGTTCTTC
many,TRBJ2-2,TRBD2,TRBV19,CASIRGGSGGELFF,TGTGCCAGTATTCGAGGCGGGAGTGGCGGGGAGCTGTTTTTT
many,TRBJ1-3,NA,TRBV12-3/TRBV12-4,CASSFNRANINF,TGTGCCAGCAGTTTTAACAGAGCCAACATTAATTTT
NA,TRBJ1-5,NA,TRBV20-1,CSARDRGIGQPQHF,TGCAGTGCTAGAGATAGGGGGATCGGCCAGCCCCAGCATTTT
many,TRBJ2-1,NA,TRBV7-9,CASKGNEQFF,TGTGCCAGCAAGGGCAATGAGCAGTTCTTC
many,TRBJ2-1,NA,TRBV5-1,CASSLGFRAIHEQFF,TGCGCCAGCAGCTTGGGGTTTAGAGCGATACATGAGCAGTTCTTC
many,TRBJ2-2,NA,TRBV18,CASSPRSGASAGELFF,TGTGCCAGCTCACCACGATCGGGGGCTTCGGCCGGGGAGCTGTTTTTT
many,TRBJ2-5,TRBD1,TRBV4-2,CASSRTGERETQYF,TGTGCCAGCAGCCGGACAGGGGAACGGGAGACCCAGTACTTC
NA,TRBJ2-2,TRBD2,TRBV5-1,CASSLGSGRSGELFF,TGCGCCAGCAGCTTGGGGAGCGGGAGATCCGGGGAGCTGTTTTTT
many,TRBJ2-1,TRBD2,TRBV9,CASSVAGTTYNEQFF,TGTGCCAGCAGCGTGGCCGGGACTACCTACAATGAGCAGTTCTTC
many,TRBJ2-1,NA,TRBV15,CATSIGSEGNEQFF,TGTGCCACCAGCATCGGAAGCGAGGGGAATGAGCAGTTCTTC
many,TRBJ2-5,TRBD2,TRBV29-1,CSVWGLAEGQETQYF,TGCAGCGTTTGGGGACTAGCGGAGGGACAAGAGACCCAGTACTTC
many,TRBJ2-7,NA,TRBV20-1,CSARGGHPGPSVKQYF,TGCAGTGCTAGGGGGGGTCATCCGGGACCTTCTGTTAAGCAGTACTTC
many,TRBJ2-3,NA,TRBV5-1,CASSLSRARDTQYF,TGCGCCAGCAGCTTGTCCAGGGCGAGGGATACGCAGTATTTT
many,TRBJ2-2,NA,TRBV7-6,CASSQQEAGELFF,TGTGCCAGCAGCCAGCAAGAGGCGGGGGAGCTGTTTTTT
many,TRBJ2-1,NA,TRBV9,CASSVSPVGPNEQFF,TGTGCCAGCAGCGTAAGTCCCGTAGGGCCCAATGAGCAGTTCTTC
many,TRBJ2-5,TRBD2,TRBV10-3,CAISSGRAGETQYF,TGTGCCATCAGTTCCGGGAGGGCCGGTGAGACCCAGTACTTC
many,TRBJ2-1,NA,TRBV20-1,CSAERGQDNEQFF,TGCAGTGCCGAGCGGGGACAGGACAATGAGCAGTTCTTC
many,TRBJ2-5,TRBD1,TRBV5-1,CASSAGTGGFQETQYF,TGCGCCAGCAGCGCCGGGACAGGGGGCTTTCAAGAGACCCAGTACTTC
many,TRBJ1-5,NA,TRBV20-1,CSARSSRGGNQPQHF,TGCAGTGCCCGGTCGAGCAGGGGAGGCAATCAGCCCCAGCATTTT
few,TRBJ2-2,TRBD2,TRBV11-2,CASSLWGTSGTGELFF,TGTGCCAGCAGCTTATGGGGTACTAGCGGTACCGGGGAGCTGTTTTTT
many,TRBJ2-3,NA,TRBV6-1,CATRLGLTPTDTQYF,TGTGCCACCCGACTCGGCCTTACCCCGACAGATACGCAGTATTTT
many,TRBJ1-6,NA,TRBV11-3,CASTRDGGYNSPLHF,TGTGCCAGCACCCGGGACGGAGGGTATAATTCACCCCTCCACTTT
many,TRBJ1-4,TRBD1,TRBV12-3/TRBV12-4,CASTLEERGRGKLFF,TGTGCCAGCACCTTAGAGGAGAGGGGGCGCGGAAAACTGTTTTTT
NA,TRBJ2-1,TRBD2,TRBV6-2/TRBV6-3,CASREGIDNEQFF,TGTGCCAGTCGGGAGGGCATCGACAATGAGCAGTTCTTC
many,TRBJ2-1,TRBD2,TRBV6-1,CASSPGLVSYNEQFF,TGTGCCAGCAGTCCAGGACTAGTCTCCTACAATGAGCAGTTCTTC
many,TRBJ1-1,NA,TRBV6-6,CASSYENTEAFF,TGTGCCAGCAGTTACGAGAACACTGAAGCTTTCTTT
many,TRBJ2-2,TRBD2,TRBV10-3,CAIRPGLGTGELFF,TGTGCCATCAGGCCGGGACTAGGCACCGGGGAGCTGTTTTTT
many,TRBJ2-6,TRBD2,TRBV3-1,CASSQGLAGGPGANVLTF,TGTGCCAGCAGCCAGGGACTAGCGGGAGGGCCCGGGGCCAACGTCCTGACTTTC
many,TRBJ2-1,TRBD1,TRBV7-8,CASSLIIGIGTGSYNEQFF,TGTGCCAGCAGCTTAATCATAGGAATTGGGACAGGATCCTACAATGAGCAGTTCTTC
many,TRBJ2-1,NA,TRBV20-1,CSASDEQFF,TGCAGTGCTAGCGATGAGCAGTTCTTC
many,TRBJ2-3,TRBD1,TRBV5-1,CASSPRQGNIGSSTDTQYF,TGCGCCAGCAGCCCACGACAGGGAAATATAGGGTCTAGCACAGATACGCAGTATTTT
NA,TRBJ1-5,NA,TRBV5-5,CASSLDFPSNQPQHF,TGTGCCAGCAGCTTGGACTTCCCCAGCAATCAGCCCCAGCATTTT
NA,TRBJ2-1,NA,TRBV7-9,CASSLALGGLYNEQFF,TGTGCCAGCAGCTTAGCGCTTGGCGGGCTCTACAATGAGCAGTTCTTC
many,TRBJ2-1,TRBD2,TRBV25-1,CASSEGGLGGNEQFF,TGTGCCAGCAGTGAAGGGGGACTAGGGGGCAATGAGCAGTTCTTC
many,TRBJ2-2,NA,TRBV13,CASSLAAGSRTGELFF,TGTGCCAGCAGCTTGGCCGCCGGGAGTCGGACCGGGGAGCTGTTTTTT
many,TRBJ2-3,TRBD2,TRBV7-8,CASSLGILGLATDTQYF,TGTGCCAGCAGCTTAGGAATCCTCGGACTAGCGACAGATACGCAGTATTTT
NA,TRBJ2-5,TRBD2,TRBV10-3,CAISLEGRRGRKTQYF,TGTGCCATTTCCCTGGAGGGGCGCCGCGGGAGGAAGACCCAGTACTTC
NA,TRBJ2-3,NA,TRBV5-1,CASSLQNTGDTQYF,TGCGCCAGCAGCTTGCAGAATACAGGGGATACGCAGTATTTT
few,TRBJ2-2,NA,TRBV19,CASSDPGVLAGELFF,TGTGCCAGTAGCGATCCGGGAGTTCTAGCCGGGGAGCTGTTTTTT
many,TRBJ2-1,TRBD2,TRBV7-2,CASSDRTSGIRNEQFF,TGTGCCAGCAGCGACCGGACTAGCGGGATTAGGAATGAGCAGTTCTTC
many,TRBJ1-2,NA,TRBV20-1,CSANRGAHGYTF,TGCAGTGCTAATCGGGGTGCACACGGCTACACCTTC
many,TRBJ1-5,NA,TRBV12-3/TRBV12-4,CASSRVANQPQHF,TGTGCCAGCAGCAGGGTGGCCAATCAGCCCCAGCATTTT
many,TRBJ2-2,NA,TRBV3-1,CASSQAPAGGGELFF,TGTGCCAGCAGCCAAGCCCCCGCAGGAGGCGGGGAGCTGTTTTTT
many,TRBJ2-2,TRBD1,TRBV5-1,CASSHNRGDTGELFF,TGCGCCAGCAGCCACAACAGGGGCGACACCGGGGAGCTGTTTTTT